The source of this T cell receptor beta chain is a study of cytomegalovirus exposure and HLA in healthy donors. Study conclusions and caveats: When a later analysis compared HLA-associated TCR beta chains with equally common others, the HLA-associated chains turned out to be more clonally expanded and to have lower generation probabilities.

The PCR used 60 Vbeta and 13 Jbeta primers. Profiled with immunoSEQ multiplex PCR; TCRdb holds only in-frame clones, not every one. Here the sample table reports 200,000 to 250,000 clones. Of note for this clone: Its antigen remains unidentified.

The sample taken for sequencing was PBMCs. This clonotype originated in a woman in her twenties or thirties in good health and CMV-seropositive.

The CDR3 nucleotides are TGCGCCAGCAGCCGGGGACTACCCAATGAGCAGTTCTTC. Residues: CASSRGLPNEQFF. This chain joins TRBV5-1 and TRBJ2-1; 7 bases match TRBD2. V lost 4 bases and J lost 6; bases outside the gene matches: 4. CDR3 length: 13 amino acids. Germline V gives CDR1 SGHRS, CDR2 YFSETQ. The full variable domain, rest sourced from reference TRBV5-1 and TRBJ2-1, is KAGVTQTPRYLIKTRGQQVTLSCSPISGHRSVSWYQQTPGQGLQFLFEYFSETQRNKGNFPGRFSGRQFSNSRSEMNVSTLELGDSALYLCASSRGLPNEQFFGPGTRLTVL.